This paragraph covers one TCR beta chain sequence. The data derive from a study of T cell responses to AZD1222 COVID-19 vaccine. Data came from immunoSEQ multiplex PCR; TCRdb stores just in-frame clones and leaves some out. The table records about 120,000 clones, roughly nine tenths of them present only once. CDR1 SGHDT and CDR2 YYEEEE come from the germline V gene. The length of the CDR3 is 14 residues. With 2 bases clipped from V and 9 bases from J, the junction kept 6 bases outside the gene matches. The specimen was peripheral blood, collected on day 0 of AZD1222 vaccination. This sequence was found in an adult in good health. The chain joins TRBV5-6 to TRBJ1-4; 8 bases are shared with TRBD1. The CDR3 region is CASSFGTGNKKLFF. CDR3 bases: TGTGCCAGCAGCTTCGGGACAGGAAATAAAAAACTGTTTTTT. The full variable domain, with the rest looked up from reference TRBV5-6 and TRBJ1-4, is DAGVTQSPTHLIKTRGQQVTLRCSPKSGHDTVSWYQQALGQGPQFIFQYYEEEERQRGNFPDRFSGHQFPNYSSELNVNALLLGDSALYLCASSFGTGNKKLFFGSGTQLSVL.